The 25 T cell receptor beta chains below were found in one sample sequenced in a study of T cells in Graves' hyperthyroidism and ophthalmopathy. Amplified regions were TCR beta CDR3 sequences from RNA transcripts. Initially, a first-round RT-PCR of the TCR CDR3 employed the HTBI primer set. TCRdb re-analysed the multiplex PCR reads in MiXCR, keeping a single row per CDR3 protein. This table has approximately 600,000 distinct CDR3 sequences, less than 25% appearing once. The specimen sequenced was blood. These receptors came from a man aged 25 to 45 with Graves' ophthalmopathy.

This clonotype was detected once. This sequence joins TRBV19 and TRBJ2-1; D gene ambiguous. Trimming pared 10 bases from V and 4 bases from J, leaving 5 bases between. The CDR3 is made up of 10 amino acids. CDR1 LNHDA and CDR2 SQIVND come from the germline V gene (reference sequence). The CDR3: CATFYNEQFF. CDR3 nucleotides: TGTGCCACCTTTTACAATGAGCAGTTCTTC.

This clonotype came up many times. The chain employs TRBV11-2 and TRBJ2-4; TRBD1 is a possible D gene (5 bases). This CDR3 has 14 residues. Trimming cost V 5 bases and J 0 bases, with 8 bases left between them. Germline V gene data show CDR1 as SGHAT and CDR2 as FQNNGV. The CDR3 reads CASSIDRAKNIQYF. CDR3 bases: TGTGCCAGCAGCATCGACAGAGCCAAAAACATTCAGTACTTC.

This clonotype has at least ten counts. The CDR3 sequence: CASSLHWGRSDTQYF. The DNA of the CDR3 is TGTGCCAGCAGCTTACACTGGGGGCGCTCAGATACGCAGTATTTT. The chain joins TRBV7-2 to TRBJ2-3; tentatively, D is TRBD1 (6 bases). Germline V gene lookup returns CDR1 SGHTA and CDR2 FQGNSA. CDR3 length: 15 amino acids. V was pared by 2 bases and J by 4 bases, with 13 bases between. Together with reference TRBV7-2 and TRBJ2-3, the CDR3 gives the full variable domain: GAGVSQSPSNKVTEKGKDVELRCDPISGHTALYWYRQSLGQGLEFLIYFQGNSAPDKSGLPSDRFSAERTGGSVSTLTIQRTQQEDSAVYLCASSLHWGRSDTQYFGPGTRLTVL.

This clonotype was picked up many times. The CDR3 region is CAWSVRRGQGDQPQHF. Here the CDR3 DNA reads TGTGCCTGGAGTGTACGGAGGGGACAGGGTGACCAGCCCCAGCATTTT. This chain joins TRBV30 and TRBJ1-5, with 9 bases identical to TRBD1. This CDR3 is built from 16 residues. Germline V gene sequence: CDR1 GTSNPN, CDR2 SVGIG (reference sequence). The J segment lost 7 bases and the V segment lost 0 bases, leaving 10 bases of the junction unmatched.

This clonotype was seen a few times. The genes are TRBV10-3 and TRBJ1-4, with 9 bases lining up with TRBD1. Looked up from germline, CDR1 is ENHRY and CDR2 is SYGVKD. Trimming at V came to 2 bases and at J to 5 bases, leaving 0 bases not matched to a gene. The CDR3 extends over 14 amino acids. The DNA for the CDR3 is TGTGCCATCAGTGAGGGACAGGGGAATGAAAAACTGTTTTTT. Encoded protein: CAISEGQGNEKLFF.

This clonotype has a handful of counts. The chain has TRBV9 and TRBJ1-2; no clear D gene. Per the germline V gene, CDR1 is SGDLS and CDR2 is YYNGEE. The CDR3 length is 13 residues. V was cut by 3 bases and J by 4 bases, with 10 bases left in between. In DNA form, the CDR3 reads TGTGCCAGCAGCGCCGGGAAGATCTATGGCTACACCTTC. Its protein product is CASSAGKIYGYTF.

This clonotype was observed at least ten times. The V and J genes are TRBV28 and TRBJ1-1; D is uncertain. Trimming stripped 6 bases from V and 0 bases from J, with 8 bases between. The CDR3 consists of 13 residues. Germline CDR1 reads MDHEN; CDR2 reads SYDVKM. CDR3 DNA: TGTGCCAGCAGCTCCGACATGAACACTGAAGCTTTCTTT. Its translation: CASSSDMNTEAFF.

This clonotype was counted ten times or more. The chain links TRBV28 to TRBJ2-1; D may be TRBD2 (5 bases). CDR1 is MDHEN and CDR2 is SYDVKM in the germline V gene. There are 16 residues in the CDR3. With 2 bases removed from V and 7 bases from J, the gap between germline ends came to 18 bases. The CDR3 region has the DNA TGTGCCAGCAGTTTAGAGGGTCTCTCGGGATGGAATGAGCAGTTCTTC. Translated, it gives CASSLEGLSGWNEQFF. Drawing the rest from reference TRBV28 and TRBJ2-1, the complete variable domain is DVKVTQSSRYLVKRTGEKVFLECVQDMDHENMFWYRQDPGLGLRLIYFSYDVKMKEKGDIPEGYSVSREKKERFSLILESASTNQTSMYLCASSLEGLSGWNEQFFGPGTRLTVL.

This clonotype came up many times. This CDR3 is CASSLYQGGYTF. The CDR3 DNA reads TGTGCCAGCAGCTTATACCAGGGGGGCTACACCTTC. The chain uses TRBV11-2 and TRBJ1-2, with a possible D match to TRBD1 (6 bases). There are 12 residues in the CDR3. Trimming shortened V by 2 bases and J by 8 bases, and 9 bases separated the two germline ends. Germline CDR1 is SGHAT and CDR2 is FQNNGV.

In the case of this clonotype: This may be a read error, as it is one base from a much larger clone. The V and J genes are TRBV2 and TRBJ1-2; TRBD1 is a possible D gene (5 bases). Trimming shortened V by 11 bases and J by 4 bases, and 17 bases separated the two germline ends. CDR1 is SNHLY and CDR2 is FYNNEI in the germline V gene. This CDR3 has 13 residues. The CDR3 DNA is TGTGCCGACCGACCGGGACGCGGCTATGGCTACACCTTC. It yields the protein CADRPGRGYGYTF.

The V gene is TRBV27, the J gene TRBJ2-2; the D call may be TRBD1 or TRBD2 (6 bases each). Germline CDR1 reads MNHEY; CDR2 reads SMNVEV (reference sequence). Trimming took 2 bases from V and 3 from J, leaving 10 bases between them. The length of the CDR3 is 15 residues. This CDR3 reads CASSLVGGYTGELFF. Here the CDR3 DNA reads TGTGCCAGCAGTTTAGTAGGGGGGTACACCGGGGAGCTGTTTTTT.

The rearrangement joins TRBV20-1 to TRBJ2-1; TRBD1 is a possible D gene (5 bases). This CDR3 comprises 13 residues. V was pared by 6 bases and J by 4 bases, with 13 bases between. CDR1 is DFQATT and CDR2 is SNEGSKA in the germline V gene (reference sequence). The CDR3 DNA sequence: TGCAGTGCCGTGCGGACAACGTACAATGAGCAGTTCTTC. Protein product: CSAVRTTYNEQFF.

The CDR3 sequence is CASSAQVATDTQYF. In DNA form, the CDR3 reads TGTGCCAGCAGTGCTCAAGTCGCCACAGATACGCAGTATTTT. This chain joins TRBV2 and TRBJ2-3; D is unresolved. Germline V gene sequence: CDR1 SNHLY, CDR2 FYNNEI. There are 14 residues in the CDR3. Deletions cut 4 bases from V and 2 bases from J, with 10 bases between.

A word on this clonotype: With a much larger clone just one base away, this may be a read error. The DNA of the CDR3 is TGTGCCAGCAGTTACTCGGGGGGCGGAGGGTACGAGCAGTTCTTC. Translation: CASSYSGGGGYEQFF. The chain employs TRBV6-2 or TRBV6-3 and TRBJ2-7, with D possibly being TRBD1 or TRBD2 (6 bases each). The J call may be faulty, since TRBJ2-1 better matches the DNA end. Germline V lookup: CDR1 MNHEY, CDR2 SVGEGT. The CDR3 loop spans 15 amino acids.

The rearrangement links TRBV5-1 to TRBJ2-1, with D unresolved. The germline V gene encodes CDR1 SGHRS and CDR2 YFSETQ. Between the trimmed V and J ends, which lost 0 bases and 7 bases, there was a span of 11 bases. The CDR3 is 14 residues long. In DNA form, the CDR3 reads TGCGCCAGCAGCTTGGCTCGCTCCGGAAATGAGCAGTTCTTC. Its translation: CASSLARSGNEQFF.

This clonotype came up many times. The chain links TRBV6-1 to TRBJ1-1, with D possibly being TRBD1 (5 bases). The CDR3 loop spans 14 amino acids. The ends were cut back, 2 bases at V and 4 bases at J, with 11 bases in the middle. Germline assignment: CDR1 MNHNS and CDR2 SASEGT. Here the CDR3 reads CASSETGTGTEAFF. For the CDR3, the DNA is TGTGCCAGCAGTGAAACGGGGACGGGCACTGAAGCTTTCTTT.

The J gene is TRBJ2-2, the V gene TRBV12-5; TRBD2 agrees at 14 bases. Germline CDR1 and CDR2: LGHNT and FRNRAP. The CDR3 consists of 19 residues. Trimming cost V 5 bases and J 2 bases; bases outside gene matches: 10. The CDR3 DNA follows: TGTGCTAGTGGTCGAGTCGGACTAGCGGGAGGTTTTAACACCGGGGAGCTGTTTTTT. It encodes CASGRVGLAGGFNTGELFF. The whole variable domain, filled in from reference TRBV12-5 and TRBJ2-2, reads DARVTQTPRHKVTEMGQEVTMRCQPILGHNTVFWYRQTMMQGLELLAYFRNRAPLDDSGMPKDRFSAEMPDATLATLKIQPSEPRDSAVYFCASGRVGLAGGFNTGELFFGEGSRLTVL.

The rearrangement joins TRBV11-2 to TRBJ2-2; TRBD2 matches 9 bases. The CDR3 length is 15 residues. Germline CDR1 and CDR2: SGHAT and FQNNGV. After removal of 6 bases from V and 4 bases from J, the junction contained 6 bases not matched to a gene. CDR3 residues: CASRDGTSFTGELFF. CDR3 nucleotide sequence: TGTGCCAGCAGAGACGGGACTAGCTTCACCGGGGAGCTGTTTTTT.

This clonotype was counted between two and nine times. The chain couples TRBV5-1 to TRBJ2-7; the D gene is possibly TRBD1 (5 bases). The V end was cut by 0 bases, the J end by 4 bases, with 11 bases between. This CDR3 has 14 amino acids. The germline gives CDR1 SGHRS, CDR2 YFSETQ. CDR3: CASSLEQGTYEQYF. The DNA of the CDR3 is TGCGCCAGCAGCTTGGAGCAGGGAACGTACGAGCAGTACTTC.

This clonotype has only a few counts. This sequence joins TRBV10-1 and TRBJ1-1, with D possibly TRBD1 on 5 matching bases. Between the trimmed V and J ends, which lost 0 bases and 1 base, there was a span of 9 bases. The CDR3 totals 15 residues. The germline V gene has CDR1 WNHNN and CDR2 SYGVQD (reference sequence). The CDR3 sequence: CASSESVGGNTEAFF. In DNA, the CDR3 is TGCGCCAGCAGTGAGTCGGTGGGGGGGAACACTGAAGCTTTCTTT.

This clonotype was picked up a small number of times. A junction end diverges from the germline sequence, so it may reflect a read error. The chain has TRBV7-7 and TRBJ2-7; D uncertain. CDR1 SSHAT and CDR2 FNYEAQ come from the germline V gene (reference sequence). The CDR3 sequence is 13 residues long. As DNA, the CDR3 is TGTGCTAGCAGTTCAGTTTTGGGTGACGAGCAGTACTTC. It is translated as CASSSVLGDEQYF. Together with reference TRBV7-7 and TRBJ2-7, the CDR3 gives the full variable domain: GAGVSQSPRYKVTKRGQDVTLRCDPISSHATLYWYQQALGQGPEFLTYFNYEAQPDKSGLPSDRFSAERPEGSISTLTIQRTEQRDSAMYRCASSSVLGDEQYFGPGTRLTVT.

The chain combines TRBV20-1 with TRBJ1-1, with TRBD1 matching 9 bases. Germline-derived CDR1 and CDR2 are DFQATT and SNEGSKA (reference sequence). The ends lost 6 bases at V and 6 bases at J; junction bases unmatched: 8. The CDR3 spans 13 residues. CDR3 DNA sequence: TGCAGTGCAAAAAGGGACAGGGAGGCTGAAGCTTTCTTT. Amino acid sequence: CSAKRDREAEAFF.

This clonotype has a handful of counts. The gene calls are TRBV11-2 and TRBJ2-2, with D possibly matching TRBD2 (6 bases). CDR3 size: 17 residues. From germline, CDR1 is SGHAT and CDR2 FQNNGV. Trimming cost V 4 bases and J 3 bases, with 18 bases left between them. The DNA for the CDR3 is TGTGCCAGCAGCTGGGGGGATTGGATTGTCTACACCGGGGAGCTGTTTTTT. Protein: CASSWGDWIVYTGELFF.

This clonotype was picked up a small number of times. The rearrangement joins TRBV6-2 or TRBV6-3 to TRBJ1-5, with 7 bases identical to TRBD1. The CDR3 runs 14 residues. Germline CDR1 reads MNHEY; CDR2 reads SVGEGT. V was pared by 6 bases and J by 2 bases, with 4 bases of the junction left unmatched. CDR3 in amino acids: CASRTGEGNQPQHF. The CDR3 DNA reads as TGTGCCAGCAGAACAGGGGAGGGCAATCAGCCCCAGCATTTT.

This clonotype was observed many times. This chain joins TRBV12-3 or TRBV12-4 and TRBJ1-1; no clear D gene. The CDR3 runs to 13 residues. Between the trimmed V and J ends, which lost 5 bases and 3 bases, there was a span of 10 bases. The CDR3 here is CASSPMKDTEAFF. CDR3 DNA sequence: TGTGCCAGCAGTCCTATGAAGGACACTGAAGCTTTCTTT.